This TCR beta chain was profiled in a study of CD8 T cells in Susac syndrome. The authors carried out high-throughput sequencing of TCR beta. They applied it to CD8+ and CD4+ T cells obtained from blood. Controls were healthy donors chosen to match patients in age and sex. While CD8+ and CD4+ T cells were isolated negatively, TEMRA cells were enriched by FACS. Reverse transcription of 0.5 to 1 ug RNA was performed with random hexamers. The immunoSEQ assay covered 54 Vbeta and 13 Jbeta segments for CDR3. TCRdb used MiXCR to reprocess the immunoSEQ multiplex PCR reads, holding one entry per CDR3 protein. The repertoire holds about 130,000 distinct CDR3 sequences, with nearly 95% as singletons. Specimen: CD4+ T cells from PBMCs. This TCR was sampled from a human donor in good health.

The chain's CDR3 is CASSYPSNPNEQFF. The CDR3 DNA reads as TGCGCCAGCAGCTACCCTAGTAACCCCAATGAGCAGTTCTTC. This chain connects TRBV5-1 to TRBJ2-1; no clear D. Trimming stripped 3 bases from V and 6 bases from J, with 13 bases between. CDR3 size: 14 residues. CDR1 and CDR2 from the germline V gene are SGHRS and YFSETQ.